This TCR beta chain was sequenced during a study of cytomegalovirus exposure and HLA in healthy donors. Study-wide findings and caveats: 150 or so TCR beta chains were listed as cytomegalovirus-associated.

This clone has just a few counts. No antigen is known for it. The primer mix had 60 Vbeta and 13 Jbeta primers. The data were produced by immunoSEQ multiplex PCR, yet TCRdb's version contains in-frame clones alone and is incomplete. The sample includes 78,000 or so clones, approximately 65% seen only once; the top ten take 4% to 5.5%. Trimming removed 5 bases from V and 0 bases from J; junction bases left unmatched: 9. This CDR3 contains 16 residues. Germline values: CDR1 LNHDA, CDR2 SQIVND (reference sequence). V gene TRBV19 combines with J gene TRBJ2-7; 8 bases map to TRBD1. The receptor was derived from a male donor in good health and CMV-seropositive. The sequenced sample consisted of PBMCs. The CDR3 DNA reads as TGTGCCAGTAGTCTGGACAGGGATAAACCCTCCTACGAGCAGTACTTC. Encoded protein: CASSLDRDKPSYEQYF.